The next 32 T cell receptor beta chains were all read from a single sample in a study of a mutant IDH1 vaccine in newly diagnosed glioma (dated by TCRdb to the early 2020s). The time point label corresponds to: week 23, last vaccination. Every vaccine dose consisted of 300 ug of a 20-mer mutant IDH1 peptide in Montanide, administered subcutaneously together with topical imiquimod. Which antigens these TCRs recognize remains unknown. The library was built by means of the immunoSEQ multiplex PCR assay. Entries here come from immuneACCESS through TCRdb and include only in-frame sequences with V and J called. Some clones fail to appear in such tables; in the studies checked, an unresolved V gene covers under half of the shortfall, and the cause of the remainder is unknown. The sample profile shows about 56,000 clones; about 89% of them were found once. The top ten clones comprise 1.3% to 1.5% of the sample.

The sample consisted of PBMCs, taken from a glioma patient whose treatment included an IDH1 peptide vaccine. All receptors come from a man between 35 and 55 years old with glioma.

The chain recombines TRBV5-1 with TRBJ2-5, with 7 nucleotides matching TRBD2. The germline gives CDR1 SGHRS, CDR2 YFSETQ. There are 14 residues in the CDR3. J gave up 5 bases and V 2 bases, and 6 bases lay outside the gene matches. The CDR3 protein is CASSFGTNGETQYF. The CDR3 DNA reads TGCGCCAGCAGCTTCGGGACTAACGGGGAGACCCAGTACTTC.

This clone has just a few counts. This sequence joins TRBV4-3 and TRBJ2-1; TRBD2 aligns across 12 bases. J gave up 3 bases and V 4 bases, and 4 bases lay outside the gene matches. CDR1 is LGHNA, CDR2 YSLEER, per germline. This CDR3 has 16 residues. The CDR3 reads CASSPKTSGSYNEQFF. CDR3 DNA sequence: TGCGCCAGCAGCCCAAAGACTAGCGGGAGCTACAATGAGCAGTTCTTC.

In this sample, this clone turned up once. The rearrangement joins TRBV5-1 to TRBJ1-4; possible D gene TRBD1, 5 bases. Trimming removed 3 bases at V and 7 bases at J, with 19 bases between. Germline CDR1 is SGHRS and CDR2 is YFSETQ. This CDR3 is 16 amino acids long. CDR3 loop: CASSSGRQRVIEKLFF. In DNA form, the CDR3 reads TGCGCCAGCAGCTCGGGTAGACAGCGGGTTATTGAAAAACTGTTTTTT.

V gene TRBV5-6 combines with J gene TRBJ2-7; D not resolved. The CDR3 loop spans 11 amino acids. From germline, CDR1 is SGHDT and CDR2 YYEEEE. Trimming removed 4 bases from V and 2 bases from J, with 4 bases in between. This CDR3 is CASSQAYEQYF. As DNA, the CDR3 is TGTGCCAGCAGCCAGGCCTACGAGCAGTACTTC.

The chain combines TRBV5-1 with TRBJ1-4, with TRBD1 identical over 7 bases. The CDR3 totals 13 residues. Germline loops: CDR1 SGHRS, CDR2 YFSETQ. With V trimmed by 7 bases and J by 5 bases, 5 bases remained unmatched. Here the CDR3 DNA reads TGCGCCAGCGCCGGGGGACAGAATGAAAAACTGTTTTTT. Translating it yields CASAGGQNEKLFF.

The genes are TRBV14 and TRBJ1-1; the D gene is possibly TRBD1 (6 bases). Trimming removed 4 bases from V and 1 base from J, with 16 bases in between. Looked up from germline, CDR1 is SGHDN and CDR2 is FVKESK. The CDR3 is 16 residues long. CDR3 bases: TGTGCCAGCAGCCCGGGGGGCCCGGGGAGGAACACTGAAGCTTTCTTT. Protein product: CASSPGGPGRNTEAFF.

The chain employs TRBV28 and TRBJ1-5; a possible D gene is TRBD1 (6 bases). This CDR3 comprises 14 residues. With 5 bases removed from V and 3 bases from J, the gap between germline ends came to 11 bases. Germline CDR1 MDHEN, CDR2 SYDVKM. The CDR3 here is CASSPGQFNQPQHF. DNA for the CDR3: TGTGCCAGCAGTCCCGGACAGTTCAATCAGCCCCAGCATTTT.

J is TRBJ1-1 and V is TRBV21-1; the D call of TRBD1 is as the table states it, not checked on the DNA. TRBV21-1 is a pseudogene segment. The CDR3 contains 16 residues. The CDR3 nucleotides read TGTGCCAGCAGCACTTCCGACAGGGGGTCGGACACTGAAGCTTTCTTT. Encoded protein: CASSTSDRGSDTEAFF.

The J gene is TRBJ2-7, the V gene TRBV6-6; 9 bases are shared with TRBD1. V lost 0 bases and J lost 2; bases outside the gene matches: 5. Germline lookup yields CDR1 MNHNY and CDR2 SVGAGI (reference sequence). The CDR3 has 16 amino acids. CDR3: CASSYSRDREAYEQYF. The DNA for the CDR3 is TGTGCCAGCAGTTACTCCCGGGACAGGGAAGCCTACGAGCAGTACTTC.

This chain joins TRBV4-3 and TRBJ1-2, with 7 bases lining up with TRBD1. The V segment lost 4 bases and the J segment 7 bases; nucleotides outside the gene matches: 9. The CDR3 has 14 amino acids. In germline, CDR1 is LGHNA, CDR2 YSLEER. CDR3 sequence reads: CASSLHRGRSGYTF. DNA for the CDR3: TGCGCCAGCAGCCTGCACAGGGGACGCTCTGGCTACACCTTC.

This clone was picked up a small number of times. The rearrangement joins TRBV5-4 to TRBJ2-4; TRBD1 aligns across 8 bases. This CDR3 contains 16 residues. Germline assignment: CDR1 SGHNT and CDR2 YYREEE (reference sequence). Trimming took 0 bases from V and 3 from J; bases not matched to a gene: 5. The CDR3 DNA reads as TGTGCCAGCAGCTTGGCCAGGGGGCTTGACAAAAACATTCAGTACTTC. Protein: CASSLARGLDKNIQYF.

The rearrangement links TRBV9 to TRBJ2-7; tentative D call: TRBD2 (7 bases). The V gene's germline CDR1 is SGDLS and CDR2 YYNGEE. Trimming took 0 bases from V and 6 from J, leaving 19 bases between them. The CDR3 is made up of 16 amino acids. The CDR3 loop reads CASSVEGGAKSSEQYF. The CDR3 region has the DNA TGTGCCAGCAGCGTAGAGGGGGGGGCGAAGAGCTCCGAGCAGTACTTC.

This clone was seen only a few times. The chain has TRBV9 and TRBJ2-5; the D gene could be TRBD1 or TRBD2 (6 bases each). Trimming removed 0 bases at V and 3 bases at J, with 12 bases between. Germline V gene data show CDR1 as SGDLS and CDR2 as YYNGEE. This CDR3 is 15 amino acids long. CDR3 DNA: TGTGCCAGCAGCGTAGCGGGCGGGACAAAAGAGACCCAGTACTTC. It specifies CASSVAGGTKETQYF.

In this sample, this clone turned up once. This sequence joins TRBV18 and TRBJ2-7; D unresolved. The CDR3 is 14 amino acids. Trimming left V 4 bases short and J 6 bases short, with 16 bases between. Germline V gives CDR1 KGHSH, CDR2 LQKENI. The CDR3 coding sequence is TGTGCCAGCTCACTCTCGACGTCCCAACGCGAGCAGTACTTC. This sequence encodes CASSLSTSQREQYF.

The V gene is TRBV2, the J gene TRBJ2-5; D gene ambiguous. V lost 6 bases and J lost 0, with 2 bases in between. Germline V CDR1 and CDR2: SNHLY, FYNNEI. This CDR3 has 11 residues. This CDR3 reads CASRNQETQYF. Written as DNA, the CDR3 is TGTGCCAGCAGAAACCAAGAGACCCAGTACTTC.

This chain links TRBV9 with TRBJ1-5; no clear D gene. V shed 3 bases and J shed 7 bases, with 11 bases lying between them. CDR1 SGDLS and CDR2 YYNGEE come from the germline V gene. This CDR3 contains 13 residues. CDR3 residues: CASSAWSGQPQHF. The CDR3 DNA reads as TGTGCCAGCAGCGCTTGGAGTGGCCAGCCCCAGCATTTT.

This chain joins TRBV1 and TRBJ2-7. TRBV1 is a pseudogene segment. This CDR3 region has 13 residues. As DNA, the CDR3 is TGCACCAGCAGTCCTGGCGCCACCTACGAGCAGTACTTC. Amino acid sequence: CTSSPGATYEQYF.

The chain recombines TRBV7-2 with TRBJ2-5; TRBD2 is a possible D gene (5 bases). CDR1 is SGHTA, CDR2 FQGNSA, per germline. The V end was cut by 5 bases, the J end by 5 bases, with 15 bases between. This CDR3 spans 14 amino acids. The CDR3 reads CASSPAREWETQYF. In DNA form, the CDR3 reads TGTGCCAGCAGCCCCGCCCGGGAATGGGAGACCCAGTACTTC.

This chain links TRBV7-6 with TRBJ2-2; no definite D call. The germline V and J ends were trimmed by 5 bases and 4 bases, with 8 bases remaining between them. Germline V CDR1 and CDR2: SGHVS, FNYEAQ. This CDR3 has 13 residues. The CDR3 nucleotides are TGTGCCAGCAGCCACCTCTCCACCGGGGAGCTGTTTTTT. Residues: CASSHLSTGELFF.

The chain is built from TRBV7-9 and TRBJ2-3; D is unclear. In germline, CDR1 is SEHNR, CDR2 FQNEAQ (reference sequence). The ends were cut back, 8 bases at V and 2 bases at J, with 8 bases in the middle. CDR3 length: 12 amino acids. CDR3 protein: CASGGDTDTQYF. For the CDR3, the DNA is TGTGCCAGCGGTGGGGACACAGATACGCAGTATTTT.

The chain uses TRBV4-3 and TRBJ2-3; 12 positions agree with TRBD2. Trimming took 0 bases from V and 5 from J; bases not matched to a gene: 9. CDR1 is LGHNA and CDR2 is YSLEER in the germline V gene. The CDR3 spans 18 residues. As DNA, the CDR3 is TGCGCCAGCAGCCAAGAGACTAGCGGGAGCGTTCCCGGAGATACGCAGTATTTT. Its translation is CASSQETSGSVPGDTQYF.

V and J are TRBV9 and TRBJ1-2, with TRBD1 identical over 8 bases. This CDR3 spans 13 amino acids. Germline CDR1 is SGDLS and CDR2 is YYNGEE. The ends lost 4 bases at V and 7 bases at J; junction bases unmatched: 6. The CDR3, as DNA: TGTGCCAGCAGCTTCGACAGGGGAAGTGGCTACACCTTC. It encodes CASSFDRGSGYTF.

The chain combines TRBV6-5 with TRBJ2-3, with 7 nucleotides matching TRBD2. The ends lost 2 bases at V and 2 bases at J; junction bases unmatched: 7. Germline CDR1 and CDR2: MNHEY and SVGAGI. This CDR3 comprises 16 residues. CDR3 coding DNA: TGTGCCAGCAGTTACGGGCTAGCGGCTCCCACAGATACGCAGTATTTT. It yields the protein CASSYGLAAPTDTQYF.

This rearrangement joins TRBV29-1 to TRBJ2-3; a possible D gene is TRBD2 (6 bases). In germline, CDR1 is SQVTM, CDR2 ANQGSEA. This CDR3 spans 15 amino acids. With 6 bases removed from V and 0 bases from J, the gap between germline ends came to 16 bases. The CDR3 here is CSVEGRGISTDTQYF. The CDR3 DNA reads TGCAGCGTGGAGGGCCGCGGGATCAGCACAGATACGCAGTATTTT.

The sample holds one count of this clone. The CDR3 protein is CASSELCAGTGVNEQYF. CDR3 nucleotides: TGCGCCAGCAGTGAGTTGTGCGCCGGGACAGGGGTCAACGAGCAGTACTTC. The chain uses TRBV10-1 and TRBJ2-7; TRBD1 aligns across 10 bases. Losses at the gene ends were 1 base for V and 5 bases for J; bases not matched to a gene: 11. This CDR3 contains 17 residues. Per germline, CDR1 WNHNN and CDR2 SYGVQD (reference sequence).

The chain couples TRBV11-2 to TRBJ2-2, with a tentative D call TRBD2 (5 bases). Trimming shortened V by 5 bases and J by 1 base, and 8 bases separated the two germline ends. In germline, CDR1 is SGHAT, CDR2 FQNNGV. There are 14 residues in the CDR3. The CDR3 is CASSRSENTGELFF. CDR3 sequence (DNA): TGTGCCAGCAGCCGTAGCGAGAACACCGGGGAGCTGTTTTTT.

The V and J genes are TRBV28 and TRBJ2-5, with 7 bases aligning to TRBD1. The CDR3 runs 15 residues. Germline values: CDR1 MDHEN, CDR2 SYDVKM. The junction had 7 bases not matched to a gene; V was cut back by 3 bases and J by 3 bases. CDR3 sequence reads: CASSFGTALEETQYF. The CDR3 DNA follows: TGTGCCAGCAGTTTCGGGACAGCCCTGGAAGAGACCCAGTACTTC.

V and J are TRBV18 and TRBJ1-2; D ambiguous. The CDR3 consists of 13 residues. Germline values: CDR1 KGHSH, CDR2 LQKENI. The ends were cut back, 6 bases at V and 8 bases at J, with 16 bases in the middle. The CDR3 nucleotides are TGTGCCAGCTCTCCGGGTGAGGGAAGCGGCTACACCTTC. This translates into CASSPGEGSGYTF.

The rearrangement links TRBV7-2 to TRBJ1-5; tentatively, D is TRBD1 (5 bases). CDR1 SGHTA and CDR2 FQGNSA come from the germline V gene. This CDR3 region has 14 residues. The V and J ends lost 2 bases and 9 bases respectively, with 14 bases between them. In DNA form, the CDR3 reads TGTGCCAGCAGCTTAATAGGGGCCCCCCGGCCCCAGCATTTT. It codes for CASSLIGAPRPQHF.

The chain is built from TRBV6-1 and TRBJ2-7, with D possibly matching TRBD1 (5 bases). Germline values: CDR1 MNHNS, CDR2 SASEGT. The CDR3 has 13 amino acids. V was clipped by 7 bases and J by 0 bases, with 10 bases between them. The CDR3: CASKLQVSYEQYF. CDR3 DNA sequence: TGTGCCAGCAAACTACAGGTCTCCTACGAGCAGTACTTC.

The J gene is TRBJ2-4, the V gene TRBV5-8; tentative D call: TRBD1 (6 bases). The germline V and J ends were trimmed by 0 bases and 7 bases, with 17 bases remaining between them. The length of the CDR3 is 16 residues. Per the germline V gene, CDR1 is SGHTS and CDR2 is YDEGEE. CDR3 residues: CASSLEIGQWVNIQYF. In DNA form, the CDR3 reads TGTGCCAGCAGCTTGGAAATAGGACAGTGGGTCAACATTCAGTACTTC.

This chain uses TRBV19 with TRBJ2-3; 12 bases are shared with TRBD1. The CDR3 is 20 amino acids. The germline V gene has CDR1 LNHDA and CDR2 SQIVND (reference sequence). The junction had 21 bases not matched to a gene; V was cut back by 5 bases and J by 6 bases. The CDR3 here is CASSAPGQGASSGGTDTQYF. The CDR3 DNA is TGTGCCAGTAGTGCCCCGGGACAGGGGGCGTCAAGCGGAGGTACGGATACGCAGTATTTT.